Listed below are T cell receptor beta chains from one sample, sequenced in a study of CD8+CD57+ T cells in acquired aplastic anemia. MiXCR, run by TCRdb on the reads, gives a single entry per CDR3 protein. The sample contains 95,000 to 150,000 distinct CDR3 sequences, almost 40% of which appear only once. Sequenced sample: sorted CD4+, CD8+, or CD8+CD57+ T cells (not recorded which) from PBMCs. The receptors here all came from a human donor with aplastic anemia. Each CDR3 is given with its conserved first and last residue. The D gene is left open where the match is weak. Size is omitted from some rows. Given values are once, few, many or a class for expanded clones.

CASSATGHEQYF	TGCGCCAGCAGTGCGACAGGGCACGAGCAGTACTTC	NA	TRBD1	TRBV10-2	TRBJ2-7
CASSIRQGGNNEQFF	TGTGCCAGTAGTATACGACAGGGCGGGAACAATGAGCAGTTCTTC	NA	NA	TRBV19	TRBJ2-1
CASSPRLTSGYGYTF	TGTGCCAGCAGCCCCCGACTGACCTCGGGCTATGGCTACACCTTC	many	NA	TRBV3-1	TRBJ1-2
CASMEANYGYTF	TGTGCCAGCATGGAAGCTAACTATGGCTACACCTTC	once	NA	TRBV25-1	TRBJ1-2
CATSRDFGSSYEQYF	TGTGCCACCAGCAGAGATTTTGGCAGTAGCTACGAGCAGTACTTC	once	NA	TRBV15	TRBJ2-7
CAPLGRAGEQYF	TGTGCCCCCCTTGGTAGGGCTGGCGAGCAGTACTTC	NA	NA	TRBV24-1	TRBJ2-7
CASSTAGGTYEQYF	TGTGCCAGTAGTACGGCAGGGGGCACCTACGAGCAGTACTTC	NA	TRBD1	TRBV19	TRBJ2-7
CSAIAGGPYNEQFF	TGCAGTGCTATAGCGGGGGGACCATACAATGAGCAGTTCTTC	many	TRBD2	TRBV20-1	TRBJ2-1
CASSVSGTTEAFF	TGTGCCAGCAGCGTCTCAGGGACCACTGAAGCTTTCTTT	many	NA	TRBV9	TRBJ1-1
CASSSPGGGGLYNEQFF	TGTGCCAGCAGCTCCCCGGGGGGCGGGGGCCTTTACAATGAGCAGTTCTTC	few	NA	TRBV11-2	TRBJ2-1
CASSLRPGGTYEQYF	TGTGCCAGCAGCTTAAGGCCAGGGGGTACCTACGAGCAGTACTTC	NA	TRBD1	TRBV7-3	TRBJ2-7
CSARTDSNQPQHF	TGCAGTGCCCGGACAGATAGCAATCAGCCCCAGCATTTT	many	NA	TRBV20-1	TRBJ1-5
CAIKAAIGGILEQYF	TGTGCCATCAAGGCGGCCATAGGGGGGATACTAGAGCAGTACTTC	NA	NA	TRBV10-3	TRBJ2-7
CASSLGQRTYEQYF	TGTGCCAGCAGCCTAGGACAGAGAACCTACGAGCAGTACTTC	many	NA	TRBV5-5	TRBJ2-7
CASSLGLRPPYSPLHF	TGTGCTAGCAGCTTAGGATTACGACCCCCTTATTCACCCCTCCACTTT	many	NA	TRBV7-7	TRBJ1-6
CASSYGRGETQYF	TGTGCCAGTAGTTACGGACGGGGAGAGACCCAGTACTTC	many	NA	TRBV19	TRBJ2-5
CASSPDRGSPLHF	TGTGCCAGCAGCCCGGACCGGGGTTCACCCCTCCACTTT	NA	NA	TRBV9	TRBJ1-6
CASSRALGETQYF	TGCGCCAGCAGTAGGGCGTTAGGAGAGACCCAGTACTTC	NA	NA	TRBV10-1	TRBJ2-5
CASSYSGGPTEAFF	TGTGCCAGCAGTTACTCAGGCGGGCCCACTGAAGCTTTCTTT	NA	NA	TRBV6-5	TRBJ1-1
CASSSGAGGAVGEQYF	TGTGCCAGCAGCTCAGGGGCAGGGGGGGCCGTTGGCGAGCAGTACTTC	NA	NA	TRBV11-1	TRBJ2-7
CSARGGAGETDTQYF	TGCAGTGCTAGAGGGGGAGCGGGGGAGACAGATACGCAGTATTTT	NA	TRBD2	TRBV20-1	TRBJ2-3
CASTPRGGAANEKLFF	TGTGCCAGCACTCCCCGTGGGGGGGCGGCTAATGAAAAACTGTTTTTT	NA	NA	TRBV6-1	TRBJ1-4
CSVQNTEAFF	TGCAGCGTTCAGAACACTGAAGCTTTCTTT	NA	NA	TRBV29-1	TRBJ1-1
CASSRLGTGNTEAFF	TGTGCCAGCAGCCGCCTTGGGACAGGGAACACTGAAGCTTTCTTT	many	TRBD1	TRBV7-2	TRBJ1-1
CASSPDSAGNTIYF	TGTGCCAGCTCACCAGATTCAGCTGGAAACACCATATATTTT	few	NA	TRBV10-2	TRBJ1-3
CASSLVGPGTEAFF	TGTGCCAGCAGCTTAGTGGGCCCGGGGACTGAAGCTTTCTTT	many	NA	TRBV11-2	TRBJ1-1
CASSLEDRVRGYTF	TGTGCCAGCAGCCTAGAGGACAGGGTGCGAGGCTACACCTTC	NA	TRBD1	TRBV7-8	TRBJ1-2
CASSEGAGLRAFF	TGTGCCAGCAGTGAAGGGGCAGGGTTACGGGCTTTCTTT	many	NA	TRBV6-1	TRBJ1-1
CASSDISNRGYGYTF	TGTGCCAGCAGTGACATCTCCAACAGGGGGTATGGCTACACCTTC	many	TRBD1	TRBV25-1	TRBJ1-2
CASSQTGLLGGEQYF	TGTGCCAGCAGTCAAACCGGACTACTCGGGGGGGAGCAGTACTTC	NA	TRBD2	TRBV11-1	TRBJ2-7